The clone carrying this T cell receptor beta chain was counted only a few times. Antigen unknown. The data are from a study of T cells in Graves' hyperthyroidism and ophthalmopathy. General observations from the study: A 13 V-J model separated ophthalmopathy from stable hyperthyroidism.

Using RNA transcripts as the source, TCR beta CDR3 regions were amplified. Carried out on the TCR CDR3, a first-round RT-PCR used the HTBI primer set. TCRdb recomputed calls from the multiplex PCR reads with MiXCR, one row per CDR3 protein. The data show 620,000 or so distinct CDR3 sequences, about 14% seen once. This sequence originates from a woman aged 45 to 65 with Graves' ophthalmopathy. The source material was blood.

The CDR3, as DNA: TGCAGTGCTACCTCTCTCCTCACGGGACAACTAGGGCAGCCCCAGCATTTT. This gives the protein CSATSLLTGQLGQPQHF. The J gene is TRBJ1-5, the V gene TRBV20-1; a possible D gene is TRBD1 (6 bases). CDR1 and CDR2 from the germline V gene are DFQATT and SNEGSKA (reference sequence). CDR3 length: 17 amino acids. V was shortened by 4 bases and J by 7 bases, with 26 bases between the two germline ends.